The next 20 T cell receptor beta chains were all read from a single sample in a study of response to subunit inactivated influenza vaccine. TCRdb reanalysed the RT-PCR reads using MiXCR and keeps one entry per CDR3 protein. The data hold 700,000 to 800,000 distinct CDR3 sequences, with around 18% observed a single time. Sample: PBMCs from blood, taken roughly 5 days after vaccination. The receptors originated from a man aged 50 to 60 who received an inactivated influenza vaccine.

This clonotype was detected only a few times. The rearrangement uses TRBV20-1 and TRBJ2-7; the match to TRBD2 covers 7 bases. This CDR3 has 14 amino acids. With 3 bases clipped from V and 1 base from J, the junction kept 6 bases outside the gene matches. Germline V lookup: CDR1 DFQATT, CDR2 SNEGSKA (reference sequence). CDR3 sequence reads: CSASWPSGSYEQYF. The CDR3, as DNA: TGCAGTGCTAGCTGGCCTAGCGGATCCTACGAGCAGTACTTC.

This clonotype was counted only a few times. J is TRBJ2-3 and V is TRBV6-1, with 9 bases identical to TRBD1. From germline, CDR1 is MNHNS and CDR2 SASEGT. Germline trimming cut 6 bases from V and 3 bases from J; bases unmatched to any gene: 7. This CDR3 is built from 15 residues. The CDR3 here is CASSQGQGWTDTQYF. As DNA, the CDR3 is TGTGCCAGCAGCCAGGGACAGGGCTGGACAGATACGCAGTATTTT.

This clonotype has a handful of counts. The chain combines TRBV20-1 with TRBJ2-5; the D is unclear. V was cut by 0 bases and J by 2 bases, with 7 bases left in between. CDR3 size: 13 residues. Germline-derived CDR1 and CDR2 are DFQATT and SNEGSKA (reference sequence). CDR3 in DNA: TGCAGTGCTAGAGATCCCCAACAAGAGACCCAGTACTTC. Its protein is CSARDPQQETQYF.

This clonotype occurred many times. The rearrangement links TRBV7-9 to TRBJ1-1, with TRBD1 as a possible D gene (5 bases). CDR1 SEHNR and CDR2 FQNEAQ come from the germline V gene (reference sequence). The CDR3 spans 14 residues. V shed 5 bases and J shed 1 base, with 11 bases lying between them. The CDR3 reads CASSAPGRNTEAFF. DNA for the CDR3: TGTGCCAGCAGCGCGCCAGGGAGGAACACTGAAGCTTTCTTT.

The table lists this clonotype with a count of one. The chain combines TRBV2 with TRBJ1-2; D possibly corresponds to TRBD1 (5 bases). Germline V gene data show CDR1 as SNHLY and CDR2 as FYNNEI. The CDR3 sequence is 14 residues long. V lost 6 bases, J lost 0 bases, and 11 bases lay in between. DNA for the CDR3: TGTGCCAGCAGACCCAGGGATCCTAACTATGGCTACACCTTC. Its protein product is CASRPRDPNYGYTF.

This sequence joins TRBV18 and TRBJ2-7; 7 bases map to TRBD1. The junction had 5 bases not matched to a gene; V was cut back by 3 bases and J by 3 bases. The CDR3 extends over 14 amino acids. CDR1 is KGHSH and CDR2 is LQKENI in the germline V gene. The CDR3 coding sequence is TGTGCCAGCTCACCTCAACAGGGGTACTACGAGCAGTACTTC. It specifies CASSPQQGYYEQYF.

This clonotype came up a few times. The genes are TRBV29-1 and TRBJ2-1; TRBD1 matches 9 bases. V gave up 4 bases and J gave up 8 bases; unmatched junction bases: 6. Germline V CDR1 and CDR2: SQVTM, ANQGSEA. The CDR3 is 13 amino acids. The CDR3 coding sequence is TGCAGCGTTGGGGGGGACAGGGTCTATGAGCAGTTCTTC. This gives the protein CSVGGDRVYEQFF.

The chain has TRBV4-1 and TRBJ2-6; D tentatively fits TRBD1 or TRBD2 (5 bases each). The CDR3 runs 18 residues. Per germline, CDR1 MGHRA and CDR2 YSYEKL. Trimming left V 4 bases short and J 3 bases short, with 19 bases between. Here the CDR3 reads CASSPYGRVGSGANVLTF. As DNA, the CDR3 is TGCGCCAGCAGCCCTTACGGCAGGGTAGGGAGTGGGGCCAACGTCCTGACTTTC.

This chain joins TRBV20-1 and TRBJ1-6; the D gene is possibly TRBD1 (6 bases). V was clipped by 6 bases and J by 8 bases, with 20 bases between them. Germline CDR1 is DFQATT and CDR2 is SNEGSKA (reference sequence). CDR3 length: 15 amino acids. The CDR3: CSATEQGRRDSPLHF. The CDR3 nucleotides are TGCAGTGCAACGGAACAGGGTCGCCGTGATTCACCCCTCCACTTT.

The chain has TRBV7-9 and TRBJ2-7; D unclear. This CDR3 is 14 amino acids long. The germline V gene has CDR1 SEHNR and CDR2 FQNEAQ (reference sequence). V shed 3 bases and J shed 2 bases, with 11 bases lying between them. CDR3 residues: CASSLRSETYEQYF. In DNA form, the CDR3 reads TGTGCCAGCAGCTTGCGGTCAGAAACCTACGAGCAGTACTTC. Variable domain in full (rest from reference TRBV7-9 and TRBJ2-7): DTGVSQNPRHKITKRGQNVTFRCDPISEHNRLYWYRQTLGQGPEFLTYFQNEAQLEKSRLLSDRFSAERPKGSFSTLEIQRTEQGDSAMYLCASSLRSETYEQYFGPGTRLTVT.

This clonotype was observed a handful of times. The chain links TRBV5-1 to TRBJ2-7; possible D gene TRBD2, 6 bases. The germline gives CDR1 SGHRS, CDR2 YFSETQ. The CDR3 loop spans 15 amino acids. Deletions cut 5 bases from V and 3 bases from J, with 18 bases between. The CDR3 loop is CASRMQAEGIYEQYF. The CDR3 bases are TGCGCCAGCAGAATGCAAGCGGAGGGAATCTACGAGCAGTACTTC.

This clonotype was detected ten times or more. The J gene is TRBJ2-3, the V gene TRBV12-3 or TRBV12-4; 11 bases align to TRBD2. This CDR3 has 15 residues. The junction had 3 bases not matched to a gene; V was cut back by 6 bases and J by 1 base. CDR3: CASRLAGEGTDTQYF. The DNA for the CDR3 is TGTGCCAGCAGACTAGCGGGAGAGGGCACAGATACGCAGTATTTT.

This clonotype was recorded a few times. The chain uses TRBV29-1 and TRBJ1-5; TRBD1 is a possible D gene (6 bases). The germline CDR1 and CDR2 sequences are SQVTM and ANQGSEA. This CDR3 spans 13 amino acids. The CDR3 loop is CSISGAGDQPQHF. As DNA, the CDR3 is TGCAGTATATCGGGGGCGGGCGATCAGCCCCAGCATTTT.

This clonotype was observed a handful of times. The chain uses TRBV20-1 and TRBJ2-5, with D uncertain. Germline CDR1 is DFQATT and CDR2 is SNEGSKA (reference sequence). CDR3 length: 12 residues. Trimming removed 3 bases at V and 3 bases at J, with 8 bases between. The CDR3 bases are TGCAGTGCTAGTGGCAGCAAAGAGACCCAGTACTTC. Protein product: CSASGSKETQYF.

This clonotype was counted many times. J is TRBJ2-1 and V is TRBV29-1; the match to TRBD2 covers 10 bases. CDR3 length: 14 residues. Trimming at V came to 6 bases and at J to 4 bases, leaving 6 bases not matched to a gene. The germline CDR1 and CDR2 sequences are SQVTM and ANQGSEA. The chain's CDR3 is CSVETSGHYNEQFF. The CDR3 DNA sequence: TGCAGCGTCGAGACTAGCGGGCATTACAATGAGCAGTTCTTC.

The gene calls are TRBV4-3 and TRBJ2-7; no clear D gene. This CDR3 has 13 amino acids. Germline V lookup: CDR1 LGHNA, CDR2 YSLEER. The V and J ends lost 4 bases and 0 bases respectively, with 7 bases between them. CDR3 region: CASSPGVSYEQYF. The CDR3 DNA reads as TGCGCCAGCAGCCCGGGCGTCTCCTACGAGCAGTACTTC.

J is TRBJ2-3 and V is TRBV5-1; 12 bases map to TRBD2. Trimming removed 3 bases from V and 4 bases from J; junction bases left unmatched: 6. The V gene's germline CDR1 is SGHRS and CDR2 YFSETQ. The CDR3 extends over 16 amino acids. The CDR3 DNA is TGCGCCAGCAGCTCGGCTAGCGGGGGGGCCTCAGATACGCAGTATTTT. It codes for CASSSASGGASDTQYF.

This chain's CDR3 is CASSVYDPADTQYF. For the CDR3, the DNA is TGTGCCAGCAGTGTTTACGATCCCGCAGATACGCAGTATTTT. V usage is TRBV2 and J usage is TRBJ2-3; D is unresolved. The V and J ends lost 4 bases and 4 bases respectively, with 12 bases between them. Germline CDR1 reads SNHLY; CDR2 reads FYNNEI. The CDR3 consists of 14 residues.

The chain joins TRBV7-2 to TRBJ2-7; no reliable D call. Trimming took off 6 bases at V and 5 bases at J, with 11 bases between the two ends. CDR1 is SGHTA and CDR2 is FQGNSA in the germline V gene. This CDR3 is 12 amino acids long. The CDR3, as DNA: TGTGCCAGCAGTCCCCCCTGGGACGAGCAGTACTTC. It is translated as CASSPPWDEQYF.

This clonotype has a count of ten or more. The CDR3: CASSQDLVYEQYF. The DNA of the CDR3 is TGCGCCAGCAGCCAAGACTTGGTCTACGAGCAGTACTTC. This chain uses TRBV4-1 with TRBJ2-7; D not resolved. V lost 0 bases and J lost 3, with 6 bases in between. Germline-derived CDR1 and CDR2 are MGHRA and YSYEKL. This CDR3 spans 13 amino acids.